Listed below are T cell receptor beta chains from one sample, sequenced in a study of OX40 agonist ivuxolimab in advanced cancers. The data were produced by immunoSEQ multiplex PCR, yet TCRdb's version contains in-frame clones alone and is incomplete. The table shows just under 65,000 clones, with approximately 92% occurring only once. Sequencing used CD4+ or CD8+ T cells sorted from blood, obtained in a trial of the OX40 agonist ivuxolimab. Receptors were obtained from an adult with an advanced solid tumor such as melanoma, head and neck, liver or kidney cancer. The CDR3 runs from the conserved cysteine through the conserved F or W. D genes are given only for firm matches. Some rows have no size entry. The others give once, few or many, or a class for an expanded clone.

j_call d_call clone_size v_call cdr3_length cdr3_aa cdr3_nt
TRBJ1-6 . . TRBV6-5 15 CASSYSWGPNSPLHF TGTGCCAGCAGTTACTCCTGGGGGCCCAATTCACCCCTCCACTTT
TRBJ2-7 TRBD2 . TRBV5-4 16 CASSGTSGRSSYEQYF TGTGCCAGCAGTGGGACTAGCGGGAGGAGCTCCTACGAGCAGTACTTC
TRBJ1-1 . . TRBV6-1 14 CASTEPWDGYEAFF TGTGCCAGCACCGAACCTTGGGACGGTTACGAAGCTTTCTTT
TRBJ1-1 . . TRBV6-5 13 CASSRGQNTEAFF TGTGCCAGCAGCCGCGGACAGAACACTGAAGCTTTCTTT
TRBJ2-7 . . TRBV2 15 CASSVVGGGSYEQYF TGTGCCAGCAGTGTCGTGGGCGGAGGGTCCTACGAGCAGTACTTC
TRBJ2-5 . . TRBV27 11 CASGGRETQYF TGTGCCAGCGGAGGGCGTGAGACCCAGTACTTC
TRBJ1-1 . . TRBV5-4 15 CASSPFPGARTEAFF TGTGCCAGCAGCCCGTTTCCGGGGGCGAGAACTGAAGCTTTCTTT
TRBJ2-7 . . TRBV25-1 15 CASSDPVMGSYEQYF TGTGCCAGCAGTGACCCGGTCATGGGCTCCTACGAGCAGTACTTC
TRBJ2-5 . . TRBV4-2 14 CASSQEEGRETQYF TGTGCCAGCAGCCAAGAAGAGGGTAGGGAGACCCAGTACTTC
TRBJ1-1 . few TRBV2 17 CASRPSIFGPKSTEAFF TGTGCCAGCAGGCCCTCGATTTTTGGCCCTAAGAGCACTGAAGCTTTCTTT
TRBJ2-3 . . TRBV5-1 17 CASSLGASGESTDTQYF TGCGCCAGCAGCCTAGGAGCGTCGGGGGAGAGCACAGATACGCAGTATTTT
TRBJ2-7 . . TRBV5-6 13 CASSRTGRYEQYF TGTGCCAGCAGCCGGACTGGGCGCTACGAGCAGTACTTC
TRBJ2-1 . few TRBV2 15 CASSDRGLGYNEQFF TGTGCCAGCAGTGATAGAGGGTTGGGCTACAATGAGCAGTTCTTC
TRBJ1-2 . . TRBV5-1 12 CASSLGRNGYTF TGCGCCAGCAGCTTGGGTAGAAATGGCTACACCTTC
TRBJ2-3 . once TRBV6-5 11 CASSYYDTQYF TGTGCCAGCAGTTACTACGATACGCAGTATTTT
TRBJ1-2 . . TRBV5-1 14 CASSSWGAHYGYTF TGCGCCAGCAGTTCATGGGGGGCCCACTATGGCTACACCTTC
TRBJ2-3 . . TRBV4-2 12 CASSRLSDTQYF TGTGCCAGCAGCCGCCTTTCCGATACGCAGTATTTT
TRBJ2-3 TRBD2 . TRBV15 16 CATSRRLAGLEDTQYF TGTGCCACCAGCAGACGTCTAGCGGGCCTTGAGGATACGCAGTATTTT
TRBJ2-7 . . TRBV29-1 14 CSVAAGTLSYEQYF TGCAGCGTGGCTGCCGGGACTTTATCCTACGAGCAGTACTTC
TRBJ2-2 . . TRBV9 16 CASSDGTHLSPGELFF TGTGCCAGCAGCGACGGGACCCACCTTTCACCGGGGGAGCTGTTTTTT
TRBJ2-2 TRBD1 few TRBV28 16 CASSDRGRTNTGELFF TGTGCCAGCAGCGACAGGGGGAGAACGAACACCGGGGAGCTGTTTTTT
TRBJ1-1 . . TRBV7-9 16 CASSVTGAGERIEAFF TGTGCCAGCAGCGTCACGGGCGCGGGGGAGAGGATTGAAGCTTTCTTT
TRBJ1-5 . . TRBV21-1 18 CASWMKARGGLSNQPQHF TGTGCCAGCTGGATGAAGGCACGTGGGGGCCTTAGCAATCAGCCCCAGCATTTT
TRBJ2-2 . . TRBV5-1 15 CASSLGDLSTGELFF TGCGCCAGCAGCTTGGGGGACTTGAGCACCGGGGAGCTGTTTTTT
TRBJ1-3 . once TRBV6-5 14 CASSPTDSGNTIYF TGTGCCAGCAGTCCAACAGATTCTGGAAACACCATATATTTT
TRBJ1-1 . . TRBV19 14 CASTPDPRNTEAFF TGTGCCAGTACCCCGGACCCTAGGAACACTGAAGCTTTCTTT
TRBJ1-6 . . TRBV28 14 CASSPGPNNSPLHF TGTGCCAGCAGCCCGGGACCCAATAATTCACCCCTCCACTTT
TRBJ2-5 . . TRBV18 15 CASSVNRAAQETQYF TGTGCCAGCTCAGTCAATAGGGCAGCCCAAGAGACCCAGTACTTC
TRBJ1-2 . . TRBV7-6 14 CASSRARGREGYTF TGTGCCAGCAGCCGCGCCAGGGGCCGAGAAGGCTACACCTTC
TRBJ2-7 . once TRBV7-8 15 CASRSTPGVEREQYF TGTGCCAGCAGATCTACCCCAGGGGTAGAACGCGAGCAGTACTTC
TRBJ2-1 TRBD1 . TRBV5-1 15 CASSLYRGDYNEQFF TGCGCCAGCAGCTTATACAGGGGGGACTACAATGAGCAGTTCTTC
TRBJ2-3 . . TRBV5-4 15 CASSLAGGGADTQYF TGTGCCAGCAGCTTGGCCGGAGGGGGGGCGGATACGCAGTATTTT
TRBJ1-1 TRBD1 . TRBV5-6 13 CASSRDSNTEAFF TGTGCCAGCAGCAGGGACAGTAACACTGAAGCTTTCTTT
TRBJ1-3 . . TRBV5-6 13 CASSLVLEDTIYF TGTGCCAGCAGCTTGGTACTGGAGGACACCATATATTTT
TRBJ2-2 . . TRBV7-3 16 CASSLRAGSNTGELFF TGTGCCAGCAGCCTAAGGGCGGGGTCGAACACCGGGGAGCTGTTTTTT
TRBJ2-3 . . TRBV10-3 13 CATRVGVTDTQYF TGTGCCACCAGGGTTGGAGTCACAGATACGCAGTATTTT
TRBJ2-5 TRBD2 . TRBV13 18 CASSLGVGNLAGEETQYF TGTGCCAGCAGCTTAGGGGTGGGCAATCTAGCGGGGGAAGAGACCCAGTACTTC
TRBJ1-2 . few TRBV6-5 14 CASSYRQGREGYTF TGTGCCAGCAGTTACCGCCAGGGCAGGGAAGGCTACACCTTC
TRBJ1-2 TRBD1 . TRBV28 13 CASRWQGEVGYTF TGTGCCAGCAGATGGCAGGGGGAGGTTGGCTACACCTTC
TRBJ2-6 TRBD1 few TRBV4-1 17 CASSQRTGLRGANVLTF TGCGCCAGCAGCCAGCGGACAGGTCTGAGGGGGGCCAACGTCCTGACTTTC
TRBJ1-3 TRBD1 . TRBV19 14 CASSRDRDGNTIYF TGTGCCAGTAGTCGCGACAGGGATGGAAACACCATATATTTT
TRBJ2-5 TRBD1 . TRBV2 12 CAATDRGETQYF TGTGCTGCTACCGACAGGGGAGAGACCCAGTACTTC